This TCR beta chain was retrieved from a study of human T cells and chemical hapten exposure (dated by TCRdb to 2020 to 2023). With regard to the full study: For sensitization, 2% DPC in acetone was applied to a 2 cm by 2 cm area of upper inner arm skin. Alopecia areata with under or over 50% scalp involvement, alopecia totalis and alopecia universalis were represented in the patient cohort, which was mostly female. For TCR sequencing, blood came from 25 to 35 alopecia patients at anywhere from one to four time points (pre-sensitization, 2, 6 and 24 weeks). Throughout the study period of 20 to 25 weeks, patients also received therapeutic DPC doses to the scalp every week. Blood samples were taken from patients before sensitization (week 0) and at 2, 6 and about 24 weeks after DPC sensitization. Patch tests used Finn chambers with 0.01% DPC on the upper back, scored after 6 days by International Contact Dermatitis Research Group standards. Libraries were pooled for sequencing, and per-sample TCR yields varied mainly because of small differences in library volumes within the pool. This study followed changes in the peripheral blood TCR repertoire in vivo during primary and secondary sensitization of alopecia patients to the hapten diphenylcyclopropenone (DPC).

The paper's findings and limits, for the study overall: DPC sensitization did not change how many TCRs were above 1 in 1000 frequency, and no evidence was found of alterations in global repertoire structure. A positive correlation was found between the number of PT1 expanded TCRs and patch test score, with significance reached at thresholds 8, 16 and 32 but not 4. After repeated subsampling, the strength of the expansion versus patch-test correlation and the threshold at which it became significant changed. Because every patient had alopecia, a presumed autoimmune disease, the patients' immune response might differ from that of healthy individuals. Significantly more large CDR3 similarity clusters were formed by expanded TCRs than by pre-sensitization or healthy control sets, consistent with antigen-driven responses.

Library preparation was by RACE. TCRdb shows the sequencer as NextSeq 500. During library preparation, unique molecular identifiers were attached to individual cDNA molecules so that TCRs could be counted in a quantitative, reproducible way. From each blood RNA sample, both TCR alpha and TCR beta chains were sequenced. The paper's data handling went like this. A median of approximately 96,000 TCRs per sample was observed, with a range of roughly 20,000 to 750,000. The Decombinator software suite was used to annotate the V, J and CDR3 of the TCR reads. For the PS versus PT1 abundance plots, all samples were subsampled to the same number of TCRs (28,000). Expanded TCRs were defined as absent before sensitization and observed at least eight times at the 2-week time point. The public reads were reanalyzed by TCRdb: fastp trimming at Q25, MiXCR alignment, in-frame beta chains only. Records with the same CDR3 protein are collapsed into one entry carrying the most frequent genes and DNA. The V and J calls follow TCRdb's processing rather than the paper's. Recorded for this sample are roughly 98,000 distinct CDR3 sequences; roughly an eighth of them occurred a single time. The ten biggest clones cover 2.1% of the sample.

The label giving this sample's time point can be read as: patch test 1, 2 weeks after DPC sensitization. The treatment or condition label on this specimen signifies: therapeutic diphenylcyclopropenone sensitization with weekly scalp DPC. At each patch-test visit, blood was drawn before the patch test was applied. Patients were considered eligible if aged 18 to 70, diagnosed with alopecia and deemed suitable for DPC therapy, and patients were excluded if pregnant. Unfractionated whole blood was collected in Tempus Blood RNA tubes, and total RNA was extracted from that blood. Its CDR3 holds 15 amino acids, cysteine through phenylalanine. Only CDR3 DNA is held: 45 bases, read in frame from base 1. A remark on this clonotype: This clone's antigen is unknown. No base-level quality is on record; no much larger clone is a single base apart.

This receptor was identified in a woman aged 40 to 50 with alopecia areata. Some clones in this sample may be carry-over from other donors' samples. Recombination joined TRBV21-1 with TRBJ2-7; the table's D call, TRBD2, has no DNA check behind it. TRBV21-1 is a recognized pseudogene. This sample comprised whole blood, obtained in connection with sensitization to the hapten diphenylcyclopropenone (DPC). The nucleotide sequence is TGTGCCAGCCTCCGGACTAGCGGGATCGCCTACGAGCAGTACTTC. The translation is CASLRTSGIAYEQYF.